Only a few counts were recorded for the clone carrying this T cell receptor beta chain. The CDR3 contains 15 residues. CDR1 and CDR2 (germline): SGHKS, YYEKEE (reference sequence). V lost 1 base, J lost 6 bases, and 6 bases stayed unmatched. These data are taken from a study of control samples from healthy donors and cancer patients. Measured with immunoSEQ multiplex PCR; TCRdb has only the in-frame clones, and not every one. The table includes approximately 100,000 clones, around 90% detected once. This chain connects TRBV5-5 to TRBJ1-2; TRBD1 matches at 10 bases. This TCR derives from a young man in good health. Sequenced material: blood. This CDR3 is CASSLYWTGGNGYTF. The CDR3 bases are TGTGCCAGCAGCTTGTATTGGACAGGGGGTAATGGCTACACCTTC.